This T cell receptor (beta chain) was found in a study of blood T cells in healthy people across ages. For the second PCR, which ran for roughly 7 to 11 cycles, a sample-barcoded 5' primer and a J-beta primer mix were used. TCRdb analysed the 5' RACE reads with MiXCR anew, one entry per CDR3 protein. This sample yields about 1.4 million distinct CDR3 sequences, of which roughly 60% are seen a single time; over 5.5% belongs to the top ten. Researchers report isolating at least 6.5 million PBMCs per sample. This CDR3 region has 13 residues. Trimming removed 1 base from V and 6 bases from J, with 8 bases in between. Per the germline V gene, CDR1 is KGHSH and CDR2 is LQKENI. As regards this clonotype: Its specificity is not known.

General study findings and limits: Naive T cell percentage showed a strong correlation with TCR beta diversity. Considered underestimates were the diversity estimates obtained from one million T cells.

Material: blood. The chain carries TRBV18 and TRBJ2-3, with D maybe TRBD1 (5 bases). The origin of this receptor is a man between 18 and 29 years old in good health. The DNA for the CDR3 is TGTGCCAGCTCACCACTGGGGCTCGATACGCAGTATTTT. Its translation is CASSPLGLDTQYF.